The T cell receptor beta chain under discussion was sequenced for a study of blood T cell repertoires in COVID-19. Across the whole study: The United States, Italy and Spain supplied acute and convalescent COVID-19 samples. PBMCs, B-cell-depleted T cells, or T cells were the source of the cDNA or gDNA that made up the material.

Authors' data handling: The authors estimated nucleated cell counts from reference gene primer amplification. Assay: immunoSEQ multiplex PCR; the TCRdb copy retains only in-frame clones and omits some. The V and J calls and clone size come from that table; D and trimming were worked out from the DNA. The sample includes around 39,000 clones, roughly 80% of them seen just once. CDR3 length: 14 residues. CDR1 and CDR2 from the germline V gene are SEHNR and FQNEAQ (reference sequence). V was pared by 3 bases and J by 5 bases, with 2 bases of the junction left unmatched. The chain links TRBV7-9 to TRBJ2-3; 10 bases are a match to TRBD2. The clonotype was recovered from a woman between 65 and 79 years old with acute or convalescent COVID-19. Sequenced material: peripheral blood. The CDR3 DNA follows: TGTGCCAGCAGCTTTACTAGCGGGGTAGATACGCAGTATTTT. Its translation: CASSFTSGVDTQYF.